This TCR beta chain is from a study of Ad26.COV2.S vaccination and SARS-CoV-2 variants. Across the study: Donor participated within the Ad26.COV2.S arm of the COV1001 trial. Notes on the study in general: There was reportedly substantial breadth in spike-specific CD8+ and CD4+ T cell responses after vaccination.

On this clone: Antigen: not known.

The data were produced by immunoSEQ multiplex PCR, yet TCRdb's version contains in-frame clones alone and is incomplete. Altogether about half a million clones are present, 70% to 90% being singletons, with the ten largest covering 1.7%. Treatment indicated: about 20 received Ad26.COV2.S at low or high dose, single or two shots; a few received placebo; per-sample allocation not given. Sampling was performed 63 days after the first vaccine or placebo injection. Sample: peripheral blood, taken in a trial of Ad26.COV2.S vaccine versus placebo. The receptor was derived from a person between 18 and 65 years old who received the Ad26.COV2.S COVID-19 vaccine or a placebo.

This chain's CDR3 is CATLGLAGGQYNEQFF. CDR3 in DNA: TGTGCCACCCTGGGACTAGCGGGGGGGCAATACAATGAGCAGTTCTTC. The genes are TRBV2 and TRBJ2-1; 16 nucleotides match TRBD2. Germline loops: CDR1 SNHLY, CDR2 FYNNEI. V trimming: 10 bases; J trimming: 4 bases; junction bases outside the gene matches: 7. This CDR3 spans 16 amino acids. Drawing the rest from reference TRBV2 and TRBJ2-1, the complete variable domain is EPEVTQTPSHQVTQMGQEVILRCVPISNHLYFYWYRQILGQKVEFLVSFYNNEISEKSEIFDDQFSVERPDGSNFTLKIRSTKLEDSAMYFCATLGLAGGQYNEQFFGPGTRLTVL.